Reported below is one T cell receptor (beta chain). Its target is unknown. This specimen belongs to a study of cytomegalovirus exposure and HLA in healthy donors. Study results and caveats: A list of approximately 150 TCR beta chains associated with cytomegalovirus was given.

Amplification used 60 Vbeta primers and 13 Jbeta primers. The assay was immunoSEQ multiplex PCR, and TCRdb's table has in-frame clones only and misses some. The sample consists of 150,000 or so clones, approximately 86% of them appearing once. The V end was cut by 5 bases, the J end by 1 base, with 15 bases between. Germline V gene data show CDR1 as SEHNR and CDR2 as FQNEAQ (reference sequence). The CDR3 loop spans 16 amino acids. The source material was PBMCs. V is TRBV7-9 and J is TRBJ1-3; possible D gene TRBD1, 5 bases. This sequence originates from a male donor in good health and CMV-seronegative. CDR3 region: CASSPPQGASGNTIYF. The CDR3 DNA reads TGTGCCAGCAGCCCCCCCCAAGGGGCGTCTGGAAACACCATATATTTT.